The clone carrying this T cell receptor beta chain showed up just once. Its antigen is as yet unknown. The data derive from a study of glioma-infiltrating T cells after dendritic cell vaccination. Study-wide points: The cohort had few patients with full blood and tumor sets.

Only in-frame clones appear in the TCRdb table, and some are missing; sequencing was by immunoSEQ multiplex PCR. The sample has 60,000 or so clones, about 89% seen once. Time point meaning: after dendritic cell vaccination, including at tumor progression/relapse. Fresh-frozen tumor tissue and more than two years of survival data were available for all. The ends lost 3 bases at V and 2 bases at J; junction bases unmatched: 3. This CDR3 spans 15 amino acids. Germline V lookup: CDR1 SEHNR, CDR2 FQNEAQ (reference sequence). The sequence came from a human donor with glioblastoma. The chain carries TRBV7-9 and TRBJ2-5, with TRBD2 matching over 10 bases. The sample was blood, taken after dendritic cell vaccination. Written as DNA, the CDR3 is TGTGCCAGCAGCTTGGAAGCGGGGGGGCAAGAGACCCAGTACTTC. Its translation: CASSLEAGGQETQYF.